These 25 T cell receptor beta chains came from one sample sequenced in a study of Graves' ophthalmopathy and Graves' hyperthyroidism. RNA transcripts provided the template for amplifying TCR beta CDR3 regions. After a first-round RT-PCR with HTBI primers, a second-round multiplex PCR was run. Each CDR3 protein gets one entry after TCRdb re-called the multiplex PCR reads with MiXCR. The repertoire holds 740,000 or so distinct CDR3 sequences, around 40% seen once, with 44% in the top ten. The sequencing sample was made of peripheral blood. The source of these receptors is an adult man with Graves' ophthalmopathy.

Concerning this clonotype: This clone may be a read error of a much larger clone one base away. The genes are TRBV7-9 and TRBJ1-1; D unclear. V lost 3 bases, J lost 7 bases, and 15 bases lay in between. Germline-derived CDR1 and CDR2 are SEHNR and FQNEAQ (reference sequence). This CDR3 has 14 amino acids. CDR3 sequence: CASSFQGFGIEAFF. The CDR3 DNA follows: TGTGCCAGCAGCTTTCAAGGCTTCGGGATTGAAGCTTTCTTT.

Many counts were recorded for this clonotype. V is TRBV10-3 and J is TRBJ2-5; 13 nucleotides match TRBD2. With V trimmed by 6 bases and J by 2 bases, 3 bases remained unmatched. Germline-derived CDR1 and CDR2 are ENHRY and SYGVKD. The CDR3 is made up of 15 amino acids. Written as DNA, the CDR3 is TGTGCCATCAGGAGGACTAGCGGGGGACAAGAGACCCAGTACTTC. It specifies CAIRRTSGGQETQYF.

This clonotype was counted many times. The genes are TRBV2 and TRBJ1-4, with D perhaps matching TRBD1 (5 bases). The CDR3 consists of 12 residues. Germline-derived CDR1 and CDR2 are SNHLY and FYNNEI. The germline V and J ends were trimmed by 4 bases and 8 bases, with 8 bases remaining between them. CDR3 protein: CASSGDFEKLFF. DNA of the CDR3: TGTGCCAGCAGTGGGGACTTCGAAAAACTGTTTTTT.

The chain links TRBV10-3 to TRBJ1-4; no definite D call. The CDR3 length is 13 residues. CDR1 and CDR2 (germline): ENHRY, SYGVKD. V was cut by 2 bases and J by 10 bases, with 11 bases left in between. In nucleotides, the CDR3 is TGTGCCATCAGTGAGCCTCCCGGAGGAAAACTGTTTTTT. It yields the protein CAISEPPGGKLFF.

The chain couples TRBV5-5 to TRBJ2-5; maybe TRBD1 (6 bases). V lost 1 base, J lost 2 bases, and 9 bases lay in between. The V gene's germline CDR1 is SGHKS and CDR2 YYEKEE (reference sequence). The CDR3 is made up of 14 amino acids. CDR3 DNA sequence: TGTGCCAGCAGCTTGTCAGGACAGCAAGAGACCCAGTACTTC. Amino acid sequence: CASSLSGQQETQYF.

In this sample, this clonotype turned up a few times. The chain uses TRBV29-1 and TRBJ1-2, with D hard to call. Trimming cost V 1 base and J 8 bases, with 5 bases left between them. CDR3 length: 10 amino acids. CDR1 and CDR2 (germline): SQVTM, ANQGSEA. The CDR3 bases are TGCAGCGTTGAAGGTATCGGCTACACCTTC. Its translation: CSVEGIGYTF.

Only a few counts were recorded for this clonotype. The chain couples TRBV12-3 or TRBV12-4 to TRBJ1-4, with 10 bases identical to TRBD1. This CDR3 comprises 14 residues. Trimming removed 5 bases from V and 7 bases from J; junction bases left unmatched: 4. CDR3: CASSRTGGSEKLFF. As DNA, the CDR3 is TGTGCCAGCAGTAGGACAGGGGGTAGTGAAAAACTGTTTTTT.

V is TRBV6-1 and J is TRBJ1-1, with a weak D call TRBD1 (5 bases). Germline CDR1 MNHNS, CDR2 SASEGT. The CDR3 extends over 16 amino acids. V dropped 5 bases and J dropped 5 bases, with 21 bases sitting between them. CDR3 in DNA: TGTGCCAGCAGTTTCAGTCCGGCAGGGTTGATTACTGAAGCTTTCTTT. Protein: CASSFSPAGLITEAFF.

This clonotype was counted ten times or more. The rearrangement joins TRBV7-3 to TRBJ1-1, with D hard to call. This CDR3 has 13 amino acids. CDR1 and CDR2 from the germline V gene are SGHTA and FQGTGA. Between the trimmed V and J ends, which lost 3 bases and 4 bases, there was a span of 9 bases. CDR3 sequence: CASSFLEGTEAFF. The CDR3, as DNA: TGTGCCAGCAGCTTTCTGGAGGGCACTGAAGCTTTCTTT. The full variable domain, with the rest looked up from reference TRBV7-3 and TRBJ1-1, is GAGVSQTPSNKVTEKGKYVELRCDPISGHTALYWYRQSLGQGPEFLIYFQGTGAADDSGLPNDRFFAVRPEGSVSTLKIQRTERGDSAVYLCASSFLEGTEAFFGQGTRLTVV.

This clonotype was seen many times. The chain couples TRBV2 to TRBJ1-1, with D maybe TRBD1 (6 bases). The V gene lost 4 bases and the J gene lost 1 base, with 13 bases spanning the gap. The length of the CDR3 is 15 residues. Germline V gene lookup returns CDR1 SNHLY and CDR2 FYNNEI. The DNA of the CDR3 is TGTGCCAGCAGTGTCAACAGGGCGACGAACACTGAAGCTTTCTTT. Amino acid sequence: CASSVNRATNTEAFF.

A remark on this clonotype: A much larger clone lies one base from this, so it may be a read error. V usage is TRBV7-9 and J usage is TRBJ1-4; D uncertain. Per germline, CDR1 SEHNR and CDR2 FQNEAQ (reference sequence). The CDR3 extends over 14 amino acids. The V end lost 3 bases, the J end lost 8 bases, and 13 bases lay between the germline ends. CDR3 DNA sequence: TGTGCCAGCAGCTTCCAGCCATCCCTAGAAAAACTGTTTTTT. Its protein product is CASSFQPSLEKLFF.

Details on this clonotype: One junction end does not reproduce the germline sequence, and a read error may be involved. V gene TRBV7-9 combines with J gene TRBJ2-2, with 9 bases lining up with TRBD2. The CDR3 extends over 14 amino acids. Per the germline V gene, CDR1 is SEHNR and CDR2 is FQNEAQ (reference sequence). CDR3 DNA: TGTGCCGGCAGCTTAGCGGGAGTCACCGGGGAGCTGTTTTTT. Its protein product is CAGSLAGVTGELFF.

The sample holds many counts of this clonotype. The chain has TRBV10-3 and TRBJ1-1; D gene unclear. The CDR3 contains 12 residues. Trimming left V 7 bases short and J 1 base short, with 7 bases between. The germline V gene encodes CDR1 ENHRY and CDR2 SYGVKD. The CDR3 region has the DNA TGTGCCATCAACGAAGGGAACACTGAAGCTTTCTTT. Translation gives CAINEGNTEAFF.

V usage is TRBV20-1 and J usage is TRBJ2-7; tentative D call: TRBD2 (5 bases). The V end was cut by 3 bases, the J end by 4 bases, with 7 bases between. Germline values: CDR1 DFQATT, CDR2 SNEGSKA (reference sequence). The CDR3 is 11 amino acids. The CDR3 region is CSASGEYEQYV. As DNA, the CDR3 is TGCAGTGCTAGTGGGGAGTACGAGCAGTACGTC.

CDR3 region: CASITPRGHETQYF. The CDR3 DNA follows: TGTGCCAGCATCACACCGAGGGGGCACGAGACCCAGTACTTC. The chain combines TRBV25-1 with TRBJ2-5, with 7 positions matching TRBD1. Germline V lookup: CDR1 MGHDK, CDR2 SYGVNS. This CDR3 contains 14 residues. Losses at the gene ends were 7 bases for V and 5 bases for J; bases not matched to a gene: 10.

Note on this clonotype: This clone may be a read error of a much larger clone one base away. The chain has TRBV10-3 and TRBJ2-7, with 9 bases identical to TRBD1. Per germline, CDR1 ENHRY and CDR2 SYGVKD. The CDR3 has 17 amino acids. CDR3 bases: TGTGCCCTCAGTGAGTCTTTAGGACAGGGGAGTGAATACGAGCAGTACTTC. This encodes CALSESLGQGSEYEQYF.

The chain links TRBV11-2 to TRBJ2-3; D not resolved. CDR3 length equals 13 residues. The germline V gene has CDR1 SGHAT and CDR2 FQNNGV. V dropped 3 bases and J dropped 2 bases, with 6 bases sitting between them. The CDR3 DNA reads TGTGCCAGCAGCTTCCCCTACACAGATACGCAGTATTTT. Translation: CASSFPYTDTQYF.

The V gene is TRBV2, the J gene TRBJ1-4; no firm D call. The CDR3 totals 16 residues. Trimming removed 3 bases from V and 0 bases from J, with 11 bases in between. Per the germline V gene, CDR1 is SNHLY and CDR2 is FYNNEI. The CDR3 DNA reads TGTGCCAGCAGTGAGCGGCCCACAACAACTAATGAAAAACTGTTTTTT. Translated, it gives CASSERPTTTNEKLFF.

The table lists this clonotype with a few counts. The CDR3 reads CASSLLDRRNSPLHF. The CDR3 DNA is TGCGCCAGCAGCCTACTGGACAGGCGGAATTCACCCCTCCACTTT. The chain carries TRBV4-1 and TRBJ1-6; 7 bases are shared with TRBD1. Germline values: CDR1 MGHRA, CDR2 YSYEKL. V lost 4 bases and J lost 7; bases outside the gene matches: 7. This CDR3 has 15 amino acids.

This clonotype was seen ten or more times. CDR3 sequence reads: CASSYYEQYF. In DNA, the CDR3 is TGCGCCAGCAGTTACTACGAGCAGTACTTC. V gene TRBV5-1 combines with J gene TRBJ2-7; D gene uncertain. The CDR3 contains 10 residues. The V and J ends lost 5 bases and 3 bases respectively, with 3 bases between them. Germline V CDR1 and CDR2: SGHRS, YFSETQ. The variable domain in full, with the rest retrieved from reference TRBV5-1 and TRBJ2-7, is KAGVTQTPRYLIKTRGQQVTLSCSPISGHRSVSWYQQTPGQGLQFLFEYFSETQRNKGNFPGRFSGRQFSNSRSEMNVSTLELGDSALYLCASSYYEQYFGPGTRLTVT.

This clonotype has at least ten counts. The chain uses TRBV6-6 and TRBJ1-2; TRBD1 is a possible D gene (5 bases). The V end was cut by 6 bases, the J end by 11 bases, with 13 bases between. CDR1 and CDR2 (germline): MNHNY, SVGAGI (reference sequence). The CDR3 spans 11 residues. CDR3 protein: CASRSDSIYTF. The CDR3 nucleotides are TGTGCCAGCAGGTCCGACAGTATTTACACCTTC.

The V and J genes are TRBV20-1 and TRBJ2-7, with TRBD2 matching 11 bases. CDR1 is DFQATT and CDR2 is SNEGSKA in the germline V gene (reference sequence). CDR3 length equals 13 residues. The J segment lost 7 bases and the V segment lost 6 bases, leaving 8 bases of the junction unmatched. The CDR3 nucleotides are TGCAGTGCGCGGACTAGCGGGTACATAGAGCAGTACTTC. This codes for CSARTSGYIEQYF.

The DNA for the CDR3 is TGTGCCAGCAGTGGACTAGCGGGGTTCCAAGAGACCCAGTACTTC. Translated, it gives CASSGLAGFQETQYF. The chain uses TRBV6-5 and TRBJ2-5, with 12 positions matching TRBD2. After removal of 5 bases from V and 1 base from J, the junction contained 2 bases not matched to a gene. This CDR3 is built from 15 residues. Germline assignment: CDR1 MNHEY and CDR2 SVGAGI.

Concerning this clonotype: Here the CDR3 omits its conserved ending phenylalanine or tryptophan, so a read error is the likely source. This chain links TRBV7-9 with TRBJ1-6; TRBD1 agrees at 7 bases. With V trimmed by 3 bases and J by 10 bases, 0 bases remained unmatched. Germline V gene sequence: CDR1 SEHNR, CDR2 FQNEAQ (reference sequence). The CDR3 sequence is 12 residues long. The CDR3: CASSFRGSPLHS. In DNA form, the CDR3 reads TGTGCCAGCAGCTTCAGGGGGTCACCCCTCCACTCT.

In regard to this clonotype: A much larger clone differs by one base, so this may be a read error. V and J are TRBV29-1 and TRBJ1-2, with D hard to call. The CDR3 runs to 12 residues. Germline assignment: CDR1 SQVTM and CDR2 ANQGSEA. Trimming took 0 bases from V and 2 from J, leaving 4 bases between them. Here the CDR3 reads CSVEEPNYGYTF. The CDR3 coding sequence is TGCAGCGTTGAAGAACCGAACTATGGCTACACCTTC.